This TCR beta chain was recorded in a study of blood T cell repertoires in COVID-19. Study background: From T cells, B-cell-depleted T cells, or PBMCs came the material, which was cDNA or gDNA.

Germline V CDR1 and CDR2: MNHEY, SVGEGT. This CDR3 comprises 14 residues. V was trimmed by 0 bases and J by 3 bases, leaving 8 bases between them. Repertoires were generated with immunoSEQ multiplex PCR, while TCRdb's copy carries only in-frame clones and drops some. The sample lists about 240,000 clones; about 82% were seen once. This clone was detected only once. Sequences were obtained from peripheral blood. The chain is built from TRBV6-2 or TRBV6-3 and TRBJ1-2; D gene unclear. The source of this sequence is a man older than 75 with acute or convalescent COVID-19. The CDR3 spells CASSYSGRDYGYTF. CDR3 coding DNA: TGTGCCAGCAGTTACTCGGGCAGAGACTATGGCTACACCTTC.